This T cell receptor (beta chain) stems from a study of blood T cell repertoires in COVID-19. For the study at large: There were acute and convalescent COVID-19 samples, and they came from the United States, Italy and Spain.

In the authors' methods: It was from reference gene primer amplification that nucleated cell counts were estimated. Clones were sequenced by immunoSEQ multiplex PCR, and TCRdb holds only the in-frame ones, with some missing. The V and J calls and clone size were taken over from that table, and D and trimming were inferred from the DNA. The sample has approximately 170,000 clones; about 87% are singletons. The junction had 7 bases not matched to a gene; V was cut back by 2 bases and J by 6 bases. The CDR3 has 15 residues. The germline CDR1 and CDR2 sequences are SGHNT and YYREEE (reference sequence). V usage is TRBV5-4 and J usage is TRBJ2-2; the match to TRBD2 covers 7 bases. Sample: peripheral blood. This clonotype was sampled from a woman older than 75 with COVID-19, enrolled during active disease. Written as DNA, the CDR3 is TGTGCCAGCAGCTTCGGGACTACGTCCGCCGGGGAGCTGTTTTTT. Translation gives CASSFGTTSAGELFF.